This TCR beta chain stems from a study of blood T cell repertoires in COVID-19. Assay: immunoSEQ multiplex PCR; the TCRdb copy retains only in-frame clones and omits some. Of 20,000 to 30,000 clones in the sample, over 85% are singletons; the top ten hold 4% to 5%. Germline V gives CDR1 MDHEN, CDR2 SYDVKM. The V end lost 6 bases, the J end lost 2 bases, and 9 bases lay between the germline ends. The CDR3 runs 13 residues. What was sequenced was peripheral blood. This TCR was recovered from a human donor with active COVID-19. The donor label of this sample is uncertain. The chain uses TRBV28 and TRBJ2-3; D is undetermined. This chain's CDR3 is CASSPSHTDTQYF. CDR3 coding DNA: TGTGCCAGCAGCCCGTCACACACAGATACGCAGTATTTT.